The 5 T cell receptor beta chains presented below share a single source sample, sequenced in a study of early T cells in non-severe SARS-CoV-2 infection. Each CDR3 protein gets one entry after TCRdb re-called the 5' RACE reads with MiXCR. The sample contains about 36,000 distinct CDR3 sequences, less than 8% of which appear only once. Sequenced material: whole blood, taken at baseline. These receptors were obtained from an adult who was a healthcare worker with PCR-confirmed SARS-CoV-2 infection or an uninfected control (not recorded which).

The chain carries TRBV18 and TRBJ2-7; a weak D match, TRBD1 (5 bases). Trimming took off 5 bases at V and 6 bases at J, with 17 bases between the two ends. CDR3 length: 14 amino acids. From germline, CDR1 is KGHSH and CDR2 LQKENI. Written as DNA, the CDR3 is TGTGCCAGCTCAAGGGGTGGCCAGTCGGCCGAGCAGTACTTC. Encoded protein: CASSRGGQSAEQYF.

This clonotype has only a few counts. This chain uses TRBV5-5 with TRBJ2-7; either TRBD1 or TRBD2 may supply D (6 bases each). The CDR3 has 16 residues. The ends were cut back, 1 base at V and 2 bases at J, with 16 bases in the middle. Germline loops: CDR1 SGHKS, CDR2 YYEKEE (reference sequence). CDR3 sequence reads: CASSLSGAIRTYEQYF. The CDR3 bases are TGTGCCAGCAGCTTGTCGGGGGCTATTAGGACCTACGAGCAGTACTTC.

In its sample, this clonotype was seen many times. The chain employs TRBV10-3 and TRBJ1-6; D gene ambiguous. Trimming took 0 bases from V and 0 from J, leaving 9 bases between them. The germline V gene has CDR1 ENHRY and CDR2 SYGVKD. This CDR3 has 17 residues. The CDR3 region has the DNA TGTGCCATCAGTGAGTCGATGGCGAACTCCTATAATTCACCCCTCCACTTT. Protein product: CAISESMANSYNSPLHF.

This clonotype was picked up a small number of times. The rearrangement joins TRBV30 to TRBJ1-5; D call uncertain. The germline CDR1 and CDR2 sequences are GTSNPN and SVGIG (reference sequence). CDR3 length: 14 amino acids. V shed 4 bases and J shed 0 bases, with 10 bases lying between them. Here the CDR3 DNA reads TGTGCCTGGAAAATTAGGGATAGCAATCAGCCCCAGCATTTT. As protein: CAWKIRDSNQPQHF.

This clonotype was counted at least ten times. V gene TRBV19 combines with J gene TRBJ2-6, with 7 bases identical to TRBD1. Germline values: CDR1 LNHDA, CDR2 SQIVND (reference sequence). The CDR3 runs to 17 residues. J lost 0 bases, V lost 7 bases, and 9 bases had no gene match. The CDR3 spells CASTRDRTFSGANVLTF. CDR3 DNA: TGTGCCAGTACCAGGGACAGAACTTTCTCTGGGGCCAACGTCCTGACTTTC.